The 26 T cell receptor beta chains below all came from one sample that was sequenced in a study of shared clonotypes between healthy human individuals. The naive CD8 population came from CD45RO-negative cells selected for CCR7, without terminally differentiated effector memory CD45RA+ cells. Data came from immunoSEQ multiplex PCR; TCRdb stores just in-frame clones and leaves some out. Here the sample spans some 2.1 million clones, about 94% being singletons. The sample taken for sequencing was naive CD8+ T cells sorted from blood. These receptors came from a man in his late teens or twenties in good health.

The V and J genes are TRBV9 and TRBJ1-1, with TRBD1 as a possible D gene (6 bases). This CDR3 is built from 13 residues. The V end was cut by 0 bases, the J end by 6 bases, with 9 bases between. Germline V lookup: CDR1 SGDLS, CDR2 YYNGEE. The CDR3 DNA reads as TGTGCCAGCAGCGTAGAGGACAGCCCTGAAGCTTTCTTT. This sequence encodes CASSVEDSPEAFF.

The CDR3 spells CASSPSGLAGVEEQFF. DNA for the CDR3: TGCGCCAGCAGCCCCTCGGGGCTAGCGGGAGTGGAGGAGCAGTTCTTC. This chain uses TRBV4-3 with TRBJ2-1; 10 bases align to TRBD2. There are 16 residues in the CDR3. The trim removed 4 bases at V and 10 bases at J, leaving 13 bases unmatched. In germline, CDR1 is LGHNA, CDR2 YSLEER.

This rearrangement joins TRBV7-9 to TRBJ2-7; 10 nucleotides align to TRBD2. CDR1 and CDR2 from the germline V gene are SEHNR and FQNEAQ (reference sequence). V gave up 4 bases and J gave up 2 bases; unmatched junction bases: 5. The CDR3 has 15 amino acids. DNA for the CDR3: TGTGCCAGCAGCTCTGGACTAGCGGAGGCCTACGAGCAGTACTTC. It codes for CASSSGLAEAYEQYF.

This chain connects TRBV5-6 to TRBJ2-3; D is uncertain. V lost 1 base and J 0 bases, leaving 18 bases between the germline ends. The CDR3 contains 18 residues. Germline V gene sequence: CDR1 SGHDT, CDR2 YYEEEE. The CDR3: CASSLFILGYESTDTQYF. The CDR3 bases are TGTGCCAGCAGCTTGTTTATTTTGGGCTATGAAAGCACAGATACGCAGTATTTT.

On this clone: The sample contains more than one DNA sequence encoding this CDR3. Here the CDR3 reads CASSPGTGSYEQYF. The CDR3 DNA follows: TGTGCCAGCAGCCCCGGGACCGGCTCCTACGAGCAGTACTTC. The V gene is TRBV11-2, the J gene TRBJ2-7; D tentatively fits TRBD1 or TRBD2 (5 bases each). Looked up from germline, CDR1 is SGHAT and CDR2 is FQNNGV. The CDR3 covers 14 residues. V was clipped by 5 bases and J by 0 bases, with 11 bases between them.

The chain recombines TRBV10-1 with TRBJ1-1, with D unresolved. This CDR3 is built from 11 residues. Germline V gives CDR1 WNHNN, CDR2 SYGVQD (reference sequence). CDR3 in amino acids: CGETMNTEAFF. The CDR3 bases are TGCGGGGAGACGATGAACACTGAAGCTTTCTTT.

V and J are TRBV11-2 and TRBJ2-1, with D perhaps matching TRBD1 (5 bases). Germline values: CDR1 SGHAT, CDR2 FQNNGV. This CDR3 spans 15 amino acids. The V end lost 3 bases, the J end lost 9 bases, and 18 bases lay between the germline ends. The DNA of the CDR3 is TGTGCCAGCAGCTTCCAATTAGGGGCAAGTAGTGAGCAGTTCTTC. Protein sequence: CASSFQLGASSEQFF.

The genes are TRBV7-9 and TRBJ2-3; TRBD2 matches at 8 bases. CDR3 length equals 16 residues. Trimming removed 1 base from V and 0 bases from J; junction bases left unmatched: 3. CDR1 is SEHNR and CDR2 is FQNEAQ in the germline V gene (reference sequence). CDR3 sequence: CASSLEAGDSTDTQYF. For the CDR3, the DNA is TGTGCCAGCAGCTTAGAAGCGGGAGATAGCACAGATACGCAGTATTTT.

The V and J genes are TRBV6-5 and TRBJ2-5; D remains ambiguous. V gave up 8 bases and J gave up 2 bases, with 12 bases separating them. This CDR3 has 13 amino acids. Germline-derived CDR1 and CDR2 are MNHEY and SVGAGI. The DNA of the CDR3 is TGTGCCAGCGCCCTGAGGAATCAAGAGACCCAGTACTTC. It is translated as CASALRNQETQYF.

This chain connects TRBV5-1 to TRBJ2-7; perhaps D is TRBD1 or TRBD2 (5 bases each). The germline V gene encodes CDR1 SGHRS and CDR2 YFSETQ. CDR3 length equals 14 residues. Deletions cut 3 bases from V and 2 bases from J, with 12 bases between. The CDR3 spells CASSWDGSTYEQYF. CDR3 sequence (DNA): TGCGCCAGCAGCTGGGACGGATCGACCTACGAGCAGTACTTC. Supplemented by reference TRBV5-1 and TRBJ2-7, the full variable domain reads KAGVTQTPRYLIKTRGQQVTLSCSPISGHRSVSWYQQTPGQGLQFLFEYFSETQRNKGNFPGRFSGRQFSNSRSEMNVSTLELGDSALYLCASSWDGSTYEQYFGPGTRLTVT.

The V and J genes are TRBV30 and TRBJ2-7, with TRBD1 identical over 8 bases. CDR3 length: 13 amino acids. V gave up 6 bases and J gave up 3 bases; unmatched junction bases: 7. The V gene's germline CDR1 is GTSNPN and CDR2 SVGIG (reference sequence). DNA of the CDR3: TGTGCCTGCGACAGGGGAGGAGACTACGAGCAGTACTTC. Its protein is CACDRGGDYEQYF.

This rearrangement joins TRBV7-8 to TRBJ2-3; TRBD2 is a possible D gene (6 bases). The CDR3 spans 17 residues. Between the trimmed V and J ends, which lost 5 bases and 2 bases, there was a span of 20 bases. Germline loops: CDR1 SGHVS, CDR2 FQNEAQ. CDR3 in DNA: TGTGCCAGCAGCCCAGGCTTCATAGGCGGGATCACAGATACGCAGTATTTT. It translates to CASSPGFIGGITDTQYF. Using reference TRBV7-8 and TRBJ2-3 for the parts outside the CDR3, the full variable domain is GAGVSQSPRYKVAKRGQDVALRCDPISGHVSLFWYQQALGQGPEFLTYFQNEAQLDKSGLPSDRFFAERPEGSVSTLKIQRTQQEDSAVYLCASSPGFIGGITDTQYFGPGTRLTVL.

CDR3 in DNA: TGTGCCAGCAGCTTGGCTGGGACTCAGCCCCAGCATTTT. This codes for CASSLAGTQPQHF. This rearrangement joins TRBV5-6 to TRBJ1-5; the D gene is possibly TRBD1 (5 bases). This CDR3 is 13 amino acids long. Germline V CDR1 and CDR2: SGHDT, YYEEEE. V was trimmed by 0 bases and J by 6 bases, leaving 7 bases between them.

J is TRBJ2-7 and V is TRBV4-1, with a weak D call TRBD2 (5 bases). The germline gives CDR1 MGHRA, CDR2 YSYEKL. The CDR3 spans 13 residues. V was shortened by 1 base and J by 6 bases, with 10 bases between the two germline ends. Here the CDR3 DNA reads TGCGCCAGCAGCCAAGCTCGGGATTCCGAGCAGTACTTC. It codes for CASSQARDSEQYF.

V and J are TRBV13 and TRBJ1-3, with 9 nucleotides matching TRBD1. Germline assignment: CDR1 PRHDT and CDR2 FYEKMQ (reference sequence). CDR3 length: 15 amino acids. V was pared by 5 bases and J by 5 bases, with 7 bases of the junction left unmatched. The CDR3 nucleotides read TGTGCCAGCAGCATCTGGACAGGGGACAGAAACACCATATATTTT. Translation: CASSIWTGDRNTIYF.

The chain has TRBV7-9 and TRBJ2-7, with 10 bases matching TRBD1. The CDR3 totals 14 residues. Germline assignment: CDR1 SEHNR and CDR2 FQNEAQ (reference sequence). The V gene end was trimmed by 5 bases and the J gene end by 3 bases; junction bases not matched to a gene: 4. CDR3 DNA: TGTGCCAGCAGCCGCGGGACAGGGGACTACGAGCAGTACTTC. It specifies CASSRGTGDYEQYF.

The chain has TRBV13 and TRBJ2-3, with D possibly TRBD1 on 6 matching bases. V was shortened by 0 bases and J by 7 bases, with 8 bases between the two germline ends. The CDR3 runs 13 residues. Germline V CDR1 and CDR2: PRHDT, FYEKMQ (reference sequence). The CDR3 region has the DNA TGTGCCAGCAGCTTAGGTCAGGGGAATACGCAGTATTTT. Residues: CASSLGQGNTQYF. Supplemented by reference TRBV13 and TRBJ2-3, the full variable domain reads AAGVIQSPRHLIKEKRETATLKCYPIPRHDTVYWYQQGPGQDPQFLISFYEKMQSDKGSIPDRFSAQQFSDYHSELNMSSLELGDSALYFCASSLGQGNTQYFGPGTRLTVL.

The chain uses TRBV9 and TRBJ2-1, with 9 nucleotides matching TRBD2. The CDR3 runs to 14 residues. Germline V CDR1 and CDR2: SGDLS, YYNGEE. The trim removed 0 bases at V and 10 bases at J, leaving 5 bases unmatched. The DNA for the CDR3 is TGTGCCAGCAGCGTAGATCTAGCGGGATTAGAGCAGTTCTTC. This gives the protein CASSVDLAGLEQFF.

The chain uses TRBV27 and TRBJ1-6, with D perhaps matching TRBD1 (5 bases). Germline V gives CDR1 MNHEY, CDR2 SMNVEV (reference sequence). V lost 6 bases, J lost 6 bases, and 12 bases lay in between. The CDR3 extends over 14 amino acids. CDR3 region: CASRPGGSNSPLHF. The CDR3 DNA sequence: TGTGCCAGCAGGCCGGGGGGATCTAATTCACCCCTCCACTTT.

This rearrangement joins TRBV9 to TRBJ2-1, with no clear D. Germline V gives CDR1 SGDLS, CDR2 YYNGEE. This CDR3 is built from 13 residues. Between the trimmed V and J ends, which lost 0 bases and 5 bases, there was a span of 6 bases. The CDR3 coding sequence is TGTGCCAGCAGCGTAGCCCGACACAATGAGCAGTTCTTC. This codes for CASSVARHNEQFF.

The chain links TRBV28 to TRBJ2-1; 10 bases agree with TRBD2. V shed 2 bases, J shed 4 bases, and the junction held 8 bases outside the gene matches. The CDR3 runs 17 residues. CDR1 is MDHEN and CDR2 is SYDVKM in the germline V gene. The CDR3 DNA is TGTGCCAGCAGTTTACCGACTAGCGGGCCCTCGTACAATGAGCAGTTCTTC. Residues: CASSLPTSGPSYNEQFF. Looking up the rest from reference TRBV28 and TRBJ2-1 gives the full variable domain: DVKVTQSSRYLVKRTGEKVFLECVQDMDHENMFWYRQDPGLGLRLIYFSYDVKMKEKGDIPEGYSVSREKKERFSLILESASTNQTSMYLCASSLPTSGPSYNEQFFGPGTRLTVL.

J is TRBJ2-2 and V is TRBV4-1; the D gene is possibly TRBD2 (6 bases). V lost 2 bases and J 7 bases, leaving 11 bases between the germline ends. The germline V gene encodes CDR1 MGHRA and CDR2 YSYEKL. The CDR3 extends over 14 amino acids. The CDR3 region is CASSQPGGSGELFF. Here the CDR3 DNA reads TGCGCCAGCAGCCAACCCGGAGGGAGCGGGGAGCTGTTTTTT.

CDR3 amino acids: CASSYVAGSSYNEQFF. The CDR3, as DNA: TGTGCCAGCAGTTACGTAGCCGGATCCTCCTACAATGAGCAGTTCTTC. V gene TRBV6-6 combines with J gene TRBJ2-1; D uncertain. Germline CDR1 reads MNHNY; CDR2 reads SVGAGI (reference sequence). V was clipped by 2 bases and J by 0 bases, with 11 bases between them. The CDR3 has 16 amino acids.

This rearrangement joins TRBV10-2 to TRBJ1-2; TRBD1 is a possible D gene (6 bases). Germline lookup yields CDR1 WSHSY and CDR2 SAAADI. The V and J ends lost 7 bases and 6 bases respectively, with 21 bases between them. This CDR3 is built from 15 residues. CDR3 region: CASTDNWGQTNGYTF. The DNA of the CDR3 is TGCGCCAGCACCGACAATTGGGGGCAGACAAATGGCTACACCTTC.

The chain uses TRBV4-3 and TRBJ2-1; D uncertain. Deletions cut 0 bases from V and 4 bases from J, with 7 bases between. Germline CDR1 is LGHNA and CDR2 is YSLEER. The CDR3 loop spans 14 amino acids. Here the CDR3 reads CASSQDDGYNEQFF. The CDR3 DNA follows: TGCGCCAGCAGCCAAGATGACGGGTACAATGAGCAGTTCTTC.

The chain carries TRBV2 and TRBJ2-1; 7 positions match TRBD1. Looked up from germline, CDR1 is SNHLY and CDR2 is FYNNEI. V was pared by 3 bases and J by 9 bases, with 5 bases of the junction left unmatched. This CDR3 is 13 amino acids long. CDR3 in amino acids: CASSDTGVSEQFF. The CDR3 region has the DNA TGTGCCAGCAGTGACACAGGGGTCTCTGAGCAGTTCTTC.